This TCR beta chain was recorded in a study of identical twins' blood T cells. General study results and limits: Abundant TCRbeta CDR3s overlapped more between twins than with unrelated donors.

Donors were six healthy women in three monozygous twin pairs. Likely shared infections and vaccines: all three twin pairs were reared together. V lost 1 base, J lost 0 bases, and 13 bases lay in between. Germline V gene data show CDR1 as DFQATT and CDR2 as SNEGSKA (reference sequence). The length of the CDR3 is 16 residues. Remarks on this clonotype: Its cognate antigen is unknown.

Using its own MiXCR run on the 5' RACE reads, TCRdb lists one record per CDR3 protein. Of roughly 340,000 distinct CDR3 sequences listed, roughly 30% were seen once; the top ten hold roughly 5.5%. Sequenced: PBMCs. This chain joins TRBV20-1 and TRBJ1-5; D gene uncertain. The sequence derives from a woman aged 18 to 55 in good health. This CDR3 is CSARVKTAYSNQPQHF. The CDR3 coding sequence is TGCAGTGCTAGAGTTAAGACGGCATATAGCAATCAGCCCCAGCATTTT.